The clone carrying this T cell receptor beta chain was counted many times. Antigen specificity is unknown. RNA transcripts served as the template for amplifying TCR beta CDR3 regions. The primer set for the first-round RT-PCR of the TCR CDR3 was HTBI. TCRdb recomputed calls from the multiplex PCR reads with MiXCR, one row per CDR3 protein. The table shows approximately 700,000 distinct CDR3 sequences, with approximately 42% occurring only once. The sample comes from a study of T cells in Graves' hyperthyroidism and ophthalmopathy. Study-wide points: Peripheral blood also featured most of the thyroid clonotypes expanded above 0.001. The model made its ophthalmopathy prediction, and onset followed a median approximately six months later.

The germline CDR1 and CDR2 sequences are SGHVS and FQNEAQ. Trimming cost V 4 bases and J 6 bases; bases outside gene matches: 6. This CDR3 is 13 amino acids long. V is TRBV7-8 and J is TRBJ2-7; TRBD2 aligns across 7 bases. The sequencing sample was made of peripheral blood or thyroid tissue (not recorded which). The TCR originated in an adult man with Graves' disease, either hyperthyroidism or ophthalmopathy (not recorded which). DNA of the CDR3: TGTGCCAGCAGCTGGACTAGTCAGCGCGAGCAGTACTTC. Residues: CASSWTSQREQYF. Based on the CDR3 plus reference TRBV7-8 and TRBJ2-7, the full variable domain is GAGVSQSPRYKVAKRGQDVALRCDPISGHVSLFWYQQALGQGPEFLTYFQNEAQLDKSGLPSDRFFAERPEGSVSTLKIQRTQQEDSAVYLCASSWTSQREQYFGPGTRLTVT.